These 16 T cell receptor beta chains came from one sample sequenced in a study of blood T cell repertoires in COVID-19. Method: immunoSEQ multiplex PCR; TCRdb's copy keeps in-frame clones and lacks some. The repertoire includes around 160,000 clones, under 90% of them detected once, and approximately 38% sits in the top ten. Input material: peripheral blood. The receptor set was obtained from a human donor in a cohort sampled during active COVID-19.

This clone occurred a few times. DNA of the CDR3: TGTGCCAGCAGTTTGCCGACTCAGCTCACAGATACGCAGTATTTT. As protein: CASSLPTQLTDTQYF. V gene TRBV28 combines with J gene TRBJ2-3; D is ambiguous. The CDR3 totals 15 residues. The V end was cut by 3 bases, the J end by 2 bases, with 12 bases between. Germline V gene sequence: CDR1 MDHEN, CDR2 SYDVKM.

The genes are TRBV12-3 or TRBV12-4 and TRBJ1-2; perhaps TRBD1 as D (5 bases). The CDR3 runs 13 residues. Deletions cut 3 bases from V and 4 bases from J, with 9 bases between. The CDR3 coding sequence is TGTGCCAGCAGTTTGGGGGGGATCTATGGCTACACCTTC. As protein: CASSLGGIYGYTF.

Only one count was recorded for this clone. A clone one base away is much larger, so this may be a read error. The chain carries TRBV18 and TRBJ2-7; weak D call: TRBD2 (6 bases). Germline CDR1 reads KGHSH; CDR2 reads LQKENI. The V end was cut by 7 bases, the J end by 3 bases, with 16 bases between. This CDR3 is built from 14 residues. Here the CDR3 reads CASLPAGSGYEQYF. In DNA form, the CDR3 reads TGTGCCAGCTTACCTGCGGGGAGCGGCTACGAGCAGTACTTC.

CDR3 nucleotide sequence: TGTGCCAGCAGCCTATTCAGGGGATCGGGCTACACCTTC. Translation: CASSLFRGSGYTF. J is TRBJ1-2 and V is TRBV5-4, with TRBD1 as a possible D gene (6 bases). Germline V gives CDR1 SGHNT, CDR2 YYREEE (reference sequence). The CDR3 runs 13 residues. Trimming left V 4 bases short and J 8 bases short, with 15 bases between.

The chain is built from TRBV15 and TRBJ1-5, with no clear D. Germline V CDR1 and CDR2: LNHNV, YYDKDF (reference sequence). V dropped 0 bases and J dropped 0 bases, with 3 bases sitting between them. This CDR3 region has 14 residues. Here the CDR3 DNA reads TGTGCCACCAGCAGAGATTATAGCAATCAGCCCCAGCATTTT. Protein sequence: CATSRDYSNQPQHF.

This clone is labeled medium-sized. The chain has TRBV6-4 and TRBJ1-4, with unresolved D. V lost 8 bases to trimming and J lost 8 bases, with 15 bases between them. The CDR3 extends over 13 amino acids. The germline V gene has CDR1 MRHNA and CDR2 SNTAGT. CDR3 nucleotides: TGTGCCAGCGCCCGGTCAACGGAGGAAAAACTGTTTTTT. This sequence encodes CASARSTEEKLFF.

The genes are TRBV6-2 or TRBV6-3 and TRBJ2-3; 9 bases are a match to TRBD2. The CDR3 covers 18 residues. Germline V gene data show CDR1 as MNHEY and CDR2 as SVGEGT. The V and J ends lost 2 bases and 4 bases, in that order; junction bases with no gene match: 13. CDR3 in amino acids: CASSYNPHQRGASDTQYF. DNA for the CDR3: TGTGCCAGCAGTTACAATCCCCATCAGCGGGGGGCCTCAGATACGCAGTATTTT.

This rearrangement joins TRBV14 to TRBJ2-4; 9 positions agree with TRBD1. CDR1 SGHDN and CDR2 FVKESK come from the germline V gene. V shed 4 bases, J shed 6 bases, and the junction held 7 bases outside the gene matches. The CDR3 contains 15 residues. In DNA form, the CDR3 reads TGTGCCAGCAGCCTGCGGGACAGGGCGCCAAACATTCAGTACTTC. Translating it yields CASSLRDRAPNIQYF.

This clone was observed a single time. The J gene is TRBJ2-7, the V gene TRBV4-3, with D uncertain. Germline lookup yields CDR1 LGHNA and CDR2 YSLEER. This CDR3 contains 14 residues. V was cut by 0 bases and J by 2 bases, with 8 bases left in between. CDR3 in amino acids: CASSQESYTYEQYF. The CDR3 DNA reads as TGCGCCAGCAGCCAAGAGTCTTATACCTACGAGCAGTACTTC.

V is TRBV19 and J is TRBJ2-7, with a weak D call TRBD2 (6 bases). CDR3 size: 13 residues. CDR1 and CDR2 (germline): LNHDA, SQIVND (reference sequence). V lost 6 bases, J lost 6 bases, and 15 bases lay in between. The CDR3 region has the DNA TGTGCCAGTAGGAGGAGGGAATCCGGCGAGCAGTACTTC. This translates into CASRRRESGEQYF. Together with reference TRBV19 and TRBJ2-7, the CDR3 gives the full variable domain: DGGITQSPKYLFRKEGQNVTLSCEQNLNHDAMYWYRQDPGQGLRLIYYSQIVNDFQKGDIAEGYSVSREKKESFPLTVTSAQKNPTAFYLCASRRRESGEQYFGPGTRLTVT.

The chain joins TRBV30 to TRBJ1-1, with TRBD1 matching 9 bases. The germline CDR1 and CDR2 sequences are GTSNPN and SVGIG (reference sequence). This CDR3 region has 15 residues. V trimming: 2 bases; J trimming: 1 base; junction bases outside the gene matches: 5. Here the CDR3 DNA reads TGTGCCTGGAGTCCTGGGGACAGGGAGAACACTGAAGCTTTCTTT. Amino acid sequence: CAWSPGDRENTEAFF.

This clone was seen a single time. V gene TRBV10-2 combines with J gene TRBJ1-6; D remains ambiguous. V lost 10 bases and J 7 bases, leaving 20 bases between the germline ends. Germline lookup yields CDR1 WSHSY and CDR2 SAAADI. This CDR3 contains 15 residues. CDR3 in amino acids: CATAGWEGGNSPLHF. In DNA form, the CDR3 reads TGCGCCACCGCCGGGTGGGAGGGTGGAAATTCACCCCTCCACTTT.

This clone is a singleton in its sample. In DNA, the CDR3 is TGTGCCAGCAGCTTACAGGGGAATGGGTTCTACGAGCAGTACTTC. Its translation: CASSLQGNGFYEQYF. The chain links TRBV11-2 to TRBJ2-7; TRBD1 might be the D (6 bases). This CDR3 region has 15 residues. The V end was cut by 2 bases, the J end by 3 bases, with 14 bases between. Germline V gives CDR1 SGHAT, CDR2 FQNNGV.

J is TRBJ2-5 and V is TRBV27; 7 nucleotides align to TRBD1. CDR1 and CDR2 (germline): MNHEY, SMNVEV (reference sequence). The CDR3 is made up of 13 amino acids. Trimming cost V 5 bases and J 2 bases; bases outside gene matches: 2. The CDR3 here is CASSLGQQETQYF. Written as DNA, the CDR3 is TGTGCCAGCAGTCTGGGACAGCAAGAGACCCAGTACTTC.

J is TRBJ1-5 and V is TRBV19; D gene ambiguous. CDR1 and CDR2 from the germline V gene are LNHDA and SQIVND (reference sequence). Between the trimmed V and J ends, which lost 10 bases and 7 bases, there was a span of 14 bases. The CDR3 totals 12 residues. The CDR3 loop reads CATRREGQPQHF. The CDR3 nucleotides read TGTGCCACTCGACGGGAAGGCCAGCCCCAGCATTTT.

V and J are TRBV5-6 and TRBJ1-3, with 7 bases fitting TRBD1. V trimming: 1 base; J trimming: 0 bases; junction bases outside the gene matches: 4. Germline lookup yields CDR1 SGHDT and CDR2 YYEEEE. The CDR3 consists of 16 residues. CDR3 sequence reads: CASSLRGGLSGNTIYF. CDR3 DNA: TGTGCCAGCAGCTTGCGAGGGGGCCTCTCTGGAAACACCATATATTTT.